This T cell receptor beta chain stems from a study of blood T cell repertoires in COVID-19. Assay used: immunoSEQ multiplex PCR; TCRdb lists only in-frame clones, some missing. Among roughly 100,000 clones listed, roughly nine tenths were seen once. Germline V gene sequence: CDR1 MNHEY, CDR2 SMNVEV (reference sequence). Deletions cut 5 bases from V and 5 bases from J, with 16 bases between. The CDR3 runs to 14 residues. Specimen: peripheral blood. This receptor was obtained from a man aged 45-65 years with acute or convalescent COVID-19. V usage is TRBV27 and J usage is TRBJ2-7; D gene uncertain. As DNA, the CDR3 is TGTGCCAGCAGTCTAGGAGCTGGCTGGGACGAGCAGTACTTC. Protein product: CASSLGAGWDEQYF.